Below, 22 T cell receptor beta chains from the same sample are listed, as sequenced in a study of blood T cell repertoires in COVID-19. Repertoires were generated with immunoSEQ multiplex PCR, while TCRdb's copy carries only in-frame clones and drops some. The sample records approximately 260,000 clones, approximately 84% being singletons. Source material: PBMCs or T cells enriched from blood (not recorded which). These receptor sequences come from a woman between 40 and 50 years old with acute COVID-19.

V is TRBV27 and J is TRBJ2-1, with 9 nucleotides matching TRBD2. The CDR3 covers 14 residues. Germline CDR1 and CDR2: MNHEY and SMNVEV (reference sequence). With 1 base clipped from V and 6 bases from J, the junction kept 1 base outside the gene matches. CDR3 bases: TGTGCCAGCAGTTTATGGCGGGAGGGCAATGAGCAGTTCTTC. Translated: CASSLWREGNEQFF.

This sequence joins TRBV11-2 and TRBJ2-2; D is perhaps TRBD2 (6 bases). CDR3 size: 17 residues. CDR1 and CDR2 (germline): SGHAT, FQNNGV. Trimming took 3 bases from V and 1 from J, leaving 15 bases between them. The CDR3 here is CASSFRVAAMNTGELFF. The CDR3 DNA reads as TGTGCCAGCAGCTTCCGCGTAGCGGCAATGAACACCGGGGAGCTGTTTTTT.

The V call is TRBV6-4, the J call TRBJ2-2; unclear D gene. Trimming took off 4 bases at V and 3 bases at J, with 9 bases between the two ends. Germline V gives CDR1 MRHNA, CDR2 SNTAGT. The CDR3 extends over 14 amino acids. CDR3 nucleotide sequence: TGTGCCAGCAGTGCCGAGTTAGACACCGGGGAGCTGTTTTTT. Its translation: CASSAELDTGELFF.

This chain connects TRBV19 to TRBJ1-5; D call uncertain. The CDR3 runs to 13 residues. The V gene lost 5 bases and the J gene lost 3 bases, with 8 bases spanning the gap. In germline, CDR1 is LNHDA, CDR2 SQIVND (reference sequence). CDR3 amino acids: CASSPYSNQPQHF. The CDR3 DNA reads TGTGCCAGTAGTCCCTACTCCAATCAGCCCCAGCATTTT.

This clone was seen a few times. This chain connects TRBV2 to TRBJ1-5; perhaps TRBD1 as D (6 bases). The CDR3 is 15 residues long. The germline CDR1 and CDR2 sequences are SNHLY and FYNNEI. V lost 6 bases to trimming and J lost 6 bases, with 18 bases between them. The CDR3 reads CASRPDSGRLQPQHF. The DNA for the CDR3 is TGTGCCAGCAGACCGGACAGTGGTCGGCTTCAGCCCCAGCATTTT.

The chain carries TRBV5-8 and TRBJ2-3; 8 nucleotides align to TRBD2. V shed 0 bases and J 1 base; nucleotides not matched to a gene: 7. Per the germline V gene, CDR1 is SGHTS and CDR2 is YDEGEE. The CDR3 is 17 residues long. This chain's CDR3 is CASSLGREGYGTDTQYF. The CDR3, as DNA: TGTGCCAGCAGCTTGGGACGGGAGGGGTACGGCACAGATACGCAGTATTTT.

V and J are TRBV11-3 and TRBJ1-4; possible D gene TRBD1, 5 bases. CDR3 size: 15 residues. Germline V lookup: CDR1 SGHNT, CDR2 YENEEA. The germline V and J ends were trimmed by 4 bases and 6 bases, with 15 bases remaining between them. CDR3 residues: CASSSVRDPHEKLFF. CDR3 nucleotide sequence: TGTGCCAGCAGCTCCGTGCGGGACCCTCATGAAAAACTGTTTTTT.

The V gene is TRBV11-3, the J gene TRBJ1-2, with 7 positions matching TRBD1. J was trimmed by 4 bases and V by 4 bases; bases with no gene match: 3. This CDR3 is built from 13 residues. Germline lookup yields CDR1 SGHNT and CDR2 YENEEA. The CDR3 region has the DNA TGTGCCAGCAGCTCTGGACAGGCCTATGGCTACACCTTC. This encodes CASSSGQAYGYTF.

The genes are TRBV14 and TRBJ1-1; D uncertain. The V end lost 0 bases, the J end lost 11 bases, and 16 bases lay between the germline ends. The CDR3 extends over 14 amino acids. Germline V gene lookup returns CDR1 SGHDN and CDR2 FVKESK. In DNA form, the CDR3 reads TGTGCCAGCAGCCAAGATGGCACGGGTCTGATGGCTTTCTTT. This encodes CASSQDGTGLMAFF.

The chain combines TRBV5-1 with TRBJ2-3, with D tentatively TRBD1 (6 bases). The ends were cut back, 1 base at V and 1 base at J, with 10 bases in the middle. Per germline, CDR1 SGHRS and CDR2 YFSETQ. This CDR3 is 15 amino acids long. The CDR3 loop reads CASSLSPGGTDTQYF. CDR3 in DNA: TGCGCCAGCAGCTTGAGCCCAGGGGGCACAGATACGCAGTATTTT.

The CDR3 spells CASSRDRAQETQYF. The DNA for the CDR3 is TGTGCCAGTAGTAGGGACAGGGCCCAAGAGACCCAGTACTTC. This chain uses TRBV19 with TRBJ2-5, with 9 bases aligning to TRBD1. Germline V gives CDR1 LNHDA, CDR2 SQIVND (reference sequence). Losses at the gene ends were 4 bases for V and 1 base for J; bases not matched to a gene: 1. The CDR3 sequence is 14 residues long. Using reference TRBV19 and TRBJ2-5 for the parts outside the CDR3, the full variable domain is DGGITQSPKYLFRKEGQNVTLSCEQNLNHDAMYWYRQDPGQGLRLIYYSQIVNDFQKGDIAEGYSVSREKKESFPLTVTSAQKNPTAFYLCASSRDRAQETQYFGPGTRLLVL.

This sequence joins TRBV10-3 and TRBJ2-7; perhaps TRBD1 as D (6 bases). With 6 bases removed from V and 4 bases from J, the gap between germline ends came to 22 bases. This CDR3 contains 16 residues. Germline-derived CDR1 and CDR2 are ENHRY and SYGVKD. The CDR3 DNA follows: TGTGCCATCAGGAAAACTACCGGGACATTACCTTACGAGCAGTACTTC. It is translated as CAIRKTTGTLPYEQYF.

V is TRBV24-1 and J is TRBJ2-5; no definite D call. Germline V gene sequence: CDR1 KGHDR, CDR2 SFDVKD. The CDR3 totals 17 residues. V lost 0 bases and J lost 2, with 15 bases in between. This CDR3 reads CATSDLSTGYGQETQYF. In DNA, the CDR3 is TGTGCCACCAGTGATTTGTCCACCGGGTACGGGCAAGAGACCCAGTACTTC.

This chain uses TRBV12-5 with TRBJ2-7, with 7 bases identical to TRBD1. Trimming cost V 1 base and J 0 bases; bases outside gene matches: 9. The CDR3 consists of 17 residues. Germline CDR1 LGHNT, CDR2 FRNRAP. CDR3 in amino acids: CASGLGETDRSSYEQYF. The DNA for the CDR3 is TGTGCTAGTGGTTTGGGGGAGACGGACAGGAGCTCCTACGAGCAGTACTTC.

Of note for this clone: Sequence at one end of the junction differs from germline and may be a read error. The genes are TRBV5-6 and TRBJ2-7; D gene uncertain. This CDR3 is 12 amino acids long. CDR1 is SGHDT and CDR2 is YYEEEE in the germline V gene. CDR3 sequence reads: CASSLASHEQYF. CDR3 in DNA: TGTGCCAGCAGCTTGGCCTCCCACGAGCAGTACTTC. Together with reference TRBV5-6 and TRBJ2-7, the CDR3 gives the full variable domain: DAGVTQSPTHLIKTRGQQVTLRCSPKSGHDTVSWYQQALGQGPQFIFQYYEEEERQRGNFPDRFSGHQFPNYSSELNVNALLLGDSALYLCASSLASHEQYFGPGTRLTVT.

The rearrangement links TRBV15 to TRBJ1-2; the match to TRBD1 covers 7 bases. CDR1 is LNHNV and CDR2 is YYDKDF in the germline V gene (reference sequence). The ends lost 2 bases at V and 3 bases at J; junction bases unmatched: 6. CDR3 length: 15 residues. The CDR3 nucleotides are TGTGCCACCAGCAGATACAGGGGACTCGACTATGGCTACACCTTC. Translating gives CATSRYRGLDYGYTF.

The rearrangement joins TRBV11-3 to TRBJ1-2, with D tentatively TRBD1 (5 bases). Trimming removed 5 bases at V and 4 bases at J, with 14 bases between. This CDR3 region has 14 residues. Germline CDR1 and CDR2: SGHNT and YENEEA. In DNA, the CDR3 is TGTGCCAGCAGCCACCGAACAGGTGGCTATGGCTACACCTTC. It translates to CASSHRTGGYGYTF.

The chain carries TRBV30 and TRBJ2-1; TRBD1 matches at 11 bases. CDR1 and CDR2 from the germline V gene are GTSNPN and SVGIG (reference sequence). The CDR3 runs 15 residues. V trimming: 2 bases; J trimming: 8 bases; junction bases outside the gene matches: 8. The CDR3 sequence: CAWSKGGQGVDEQFF. CDR3 in DNA: TGTGCCTGGAGTAAAGGGGGACAGGGGGTGGATGAGCAGTTCTTC.

This clone appeared a single time. The V gene is TRBV7-3, the J gene TRBJ2-3; D is possibly TRBD2 (5 bases). The CDR3 extends over 16 amino acids. The V end was cut by 5 bases, the J end by 5 bases, with 20 bases between. The germline gives CDR1 SGHTA, CDR2 FQGTGA. The CDR3 DNA reads as TGTGCCAGCAGCCCCTGGGCCGGGAAAGAAGTAGATACGCAGTATTTT. The encoded protein is CASSPWAGKEVDTQYF.

In this sample, this clone turned up a few times. V is TRBV7-9 and J is TRBJ2-7, with D possibly being TRBD1 (5 bases). CDR3 length: 15 residues. Per the germline V gene, CDR1 is SEHNR and CDR2 is FQNEAQ (reference sequence). Deletions cut 4 bases from V and 5 bases from J, with 18 bases between. CDR3 nucleotides: TGTGCCAGCAGCTCCCCCGGCAGGGCCCTGGACGAGCAGTACTTC. It codes for CASSSPGRALDEQYF.

The chain combines TRBV9 with TRBJ2-3; possible D gene TRBD2, 5 bases. Trimming removed 4 bases at V and 6 bases at J, with 12 bases between. This CDR3 region has 13 residues. Germline assignment: CDR1 SGDLS and CDR2 YYNGEE. As DNA, the CDR3 is TGTGCCAGCAGCCCCCCGGGGTTGGATACGCAGTATTTT. The encoded protein is CASSPPGLDTQYF.

The rearrangement uses TRBV13 and TRBJ2-7; 9 bases line up with TRBD2. This CDR3 is 15 amino acids long. V was pared by 6 bases and J by 5 bases, with 11 bases of the junction left unmatched. Germline CDR1 and CDR2: PRHDT and FYEKMQ (reference sequence). CDR3 nucleotides: TGTGCCAGCAGGCCGCGGGGGGGGACGGGAAACGAGCAGTACTTC. Translated: CASRPRGGTGNEQYF.